This entry lists 13 T cell receptor beta chains sequenced from one sample in a study of OX40 agonist ivuxolimab in advanced cancers. Method: immunoSEQ multiplex PCR; TCRdb's copy keeps in-frame clones and lacks some. The top ten clones hold under 7% of a sample with more than 65,000 clones, roughly 80% of them seen once. The sequencing used CD4+ or CD8+ T cells sorted from blood, collected in a trial of the OX40 agonist ivuxolimab. The receptors were sampled from an adult with an advanced solid tumor such as melanoma, head and neck, liver or kidney cancer.

The J gene is TRBJ1-5, the V gene TRBV28; possibly TRBD1 for D (6 bases). Germline V gene data show CDR1 as MDHEN and CDR2 as SYDVKM. The CDR3 length is 16 residues. V was trimmed by 3 bases and J by 2 bases, leaving 14 bases between them. This chain's CDR3 is CASSLSMEGGNQPQHF. The CDR3 coding sequence is TGTGCCAGCAGTTTGTCGATGGAGGGGGGCAATCAGCCCCAGCATTTT. The full variable domain, its missing parts supplied by reference TRBV28 and TRBJ1-5, is DVKVTQSSRYLVKRTGEKVFLECVQDMDHENMFWYRQDPGLGLRLIYFSYDVKMKEKGDIPEGYSVSREKKERFSLILESASTNQTSMYLCASSLSMEGGNQPQHFGDGTRLSIL.

This clone has just a few counts. This sequence joins TRBV6-1 and TRBJ1-2; D perhaps matches TRBD1 (6 bases). Germline assignment: CDR1 MNHNS and CDR2 SASEGT. Trimming removed 4 bases at V and 3 bases at J, with 18 bases between. CDR3 length equals 16 residues. CDR3 coding DNA: TGTGCCAGCAGTGCCTACTCAGGGGAATGGGACTATGGCTACACCTTC. Amino acids: CASSAYSGEWDYGYTF.

The chain links TRBV4-1 to TRBJ2-1; D might be TRBD1 (5 bases). Trimming took 4 bases from V and 3 from J, leaving 10 bases between them. The CDR3 consists of 14 residues. The germline V gene has CDR1 MGHRA and CDR2 YSYEKL. The CDR3 here is CASSRADSYNEQFF. CDR3 in DNA: TGCGCCAGCAGCCGAGCCGACAGCTACAATGAGCAGTTCTTC.

The CDR3 DNA follows: TGTGCCAGCAGCCCGACGGATTACAATCAGCCCCAGCATTTT. Protein: CASSPTDYNQPQHF. This sequence joins TRBV7-9 and TRBJ1-5; the D is unclear. Germline V CDR1 and CDR2: SEHNR, FQNEAQ (reference sequence). The CDR3 runs to 14 residues. The V end lost 5 bases, the J end lost 3 bases, and 11 bases lay between the germline ends.

The chain employs TRBV7-9 and TRBJ2-1; the D gene is possibly TRBD2 (5 bases). CDR3 length: 12 amino acids. The V end lost 4 bases, the J end lost 6 bases, and 7 bases lay between the germline ends. Per the germline V gene, CDR1 is SEHNR and CDR2 is FQNEAQ (reference sequence). CDR3 sequence: CASSWSGNEQFF. Here the CDR3 DNA reads TGTGCCAGCAGCTGGAGCGGCAATGAGCAGTTCTTC.

This sequence joins TRBV27 and TRBJ2-1; TRBD1 matches 9 bases. Trimming at V came to 5 bases and at J to 7 bases, leaving 9 bases not matched to a gene. The germline V gene encodes CDR1 MNHEY and CDR2 SMNVEV (reference sequence). This CDR3 contains 15 residues. The CDR3 sequence is CASSPRDRVRNEQFF. CDR3 DNA: TGTGCCAGCAGTCCCCGGGACAGGGTTCGGAATGAGCAGTTCTTC.

The CDR3 loop reads CASSLDWVTGELFF. The CDR3 nucleotides are TGTGCCAGCAGCTTAGATTGGGTAACCGGGGAGCTGTTTTTT. This rearrangement joins TRBV11-2 to TRBJ2-2; D ambiguous. The CDR3 consists of 14 residues. The V and J ends lost 0 bases and 5 bases respectively, with 7 bases between them. The germline V gene encodes CDR1 SGHAT and CDR2 FQNNGV.

This chain uses TRBV28 with TRBJ1-1, with 11 positions matching TRBD1. The ends lost 5 bases at V and 4 bases at J; junction bases unmatched: 6. The CDR3 is 15 residues long. Germline V gene lookup returns CDR1 MDHEN and CDR2 SYDVKM. DNA of the CDR3: TGTGCCAGCAGTCCACGGACAGGGGGCTTCACTGAAGCTTTCTTT. Its translation is CASSPRTGGFTEAFF.

This clone was counted a few times. The rearrangement links TRBV10-3 to TRBJ2-3; D remains unclear. This CDR3 spans 11 amino acids. With 3 bases removed from V and 2 bases from J, the gap between germline ends came to 0 bases. Germline CDR1 is ENHRY and CDR2 is SYGVKD. The CDR3 region has the DNA TGTGCCATCAGTGACACAGATACGCAGTATTTT. As protein: CAISDTDTQYF.

The chain uses TRBV10-2 and TRBJ2-3; TRBD1 matches at 10 bases. CDR3 length: 15 amino acids. V lost 10 bases, J lost 1 base, and 8 bases stayed unmatched. Germline V CDR1 and CDR2: WSHSY, SAAADI. The CDR3 DNA sequence: TGCGCCACTACCCCCGGGACAGGGGGCACAGATACGCAGTATTTT. It is translated as CATTPGTGGTDTQYF.

This clone was counted once. The chain uses TRBV11-2 and TRBJ2-1, with 15 bases lining up with TRBD2. Germline V lookup: CDR1 SGHAT, CDR2 FQNNGV. The V and J ends lost 4 bases and 7 bases, in that order; junction bases with no gene match: 2. The CDR3 runs 15 residues. CDR3 coding DNA: TGTGCCAGCAGCTCGGGACTAGCGGGAGGAAATGAGCAGTTCTTC. It translates to CASSSGLAGGNEQFF.

Remarks on this clone: Compared with germline, one end of the junction differs, possibly owing to a read error. The rearrangement uses TRBV6-5 and TRBJ1-1; 8 bases line up with TRBD1. CDR3 length: 12 residues. The germline V gene encodes CDR1 MNHEY and CDR2 SVGAGI. For the CDR3, the DNA is TGTGTCAGCAGTCGGACAGGGATTGAAGCTTTCTTT. It is translated as CVSSRTGIEAFF.

The chain recombines TRBV7-8 with TRBJ2-2, with TRBD1 identical over 8 bases. V lost 5 bases to trimming and J lost 0 bases; unmatched junction nucleotides: 8. There are 17 residues in the CDR3. Germline lookup yields CDR1 SGHVS and CDR2 FQNEAQ. CDR3 nucleotides: TGTGCCAGCAGCCCCAACAGGGGGTGGTCGAACACCGGGGAGCTGTTTTTT. Translating it yields CASSPNRGWSNTGELFF.